A selection of T cell receptor beta chains follows, all from one sample in a study of cytomegalovirus exposure and HLA in healthy donors. This table comes from immunoSEQ multiplex PCR, and its TCRdb copy is limited to in-frame clones, with some not included. The sample records approximately 150,000 clones, 71% being singletons. Sequenced: PBMCs. The receptor set was obtained from a woman aged 25 to 39 in good health and CMV-seronegative. The CDR3 runs from the conserved cysteine through the conserved F or W. Fields, in order: CDR3 protein, CDR3 DNA, V gene, D gene, clone size, J gene. A D gene is named only where the DNA matches it firmly. Clone size appears in some rows only: once, few, many, or a class for an expanded clone.

cdr3_aa: CASSLSDRVNQPQHF
cdr3_nt: TGTGCCAGCAGTTTGTCCGACAGGGTGAATCAGCCCCAGCATTTT
v_call: TRBV28
d_call: TRBD1
clone_size: -
j_call: TRBJ1-5

cdr3_aa: CASSLIGQGLDTGELFF
cdr3_nt: TGCGCCAGCAGCCTCATAGGACAGGGTTTGGACACCGGGGAGCTGTTTTTT
v_call: TRBV4-3
d_call: TRBD1
clone_size: -
j_call: TRBJ2-2

cdr3_aa: CASSGYVRGFPLHF
cdr3_nt: TGTGCCAGCAGTGGCTATGTGCGAGGGTTCCCCCTCCACTTT
v_call: TRBV6-1
d_call: -
clone_size: -
j_call: TRBJ1-6

cdr3_aa: CASSLTGGPNTEAFF
cdr3_nt: TGTGCCAGCAGTTTAACAGGGGGGCCGAACACTGAAGCTTTCTTT
v_call: TRBV6-5
d_call: TRBD1
clone_size: once
j_call: TRBJ1-1

cdr3_aa: CASSLGQVGEKLFF
cdr3_nt: TGTGCCAGCAGCCTCGGACAGGTCGGGGAAAAACTGTTTTTT
v_call: TRBV6-5
d_call: TRBD1
clone_size: -
j_call: TRBJ1-4

cdr3_aa: CASSIIISEKTQYF
cdr3_nt: TGTGCCAGTAGTATTATAATCAGTGAAAAGACCCAGTACTTC
v_call: TRBV19
d_call: -
clone_size: -
j_call: TRBJ2-5

cdr3_aa: CASSITLRDYGYTF
cdr3_nt: TGTGCCAGCAGCATAACCCTCCGGGACTATGGCTACACCTTC
v_call: TRBV11-2
d_call: -
clone_size: -
j_call: TRBJ1-2

cdr3_aa: CASSFGTGALNEQFF
cdr3_nt: TGTGCTAGCAGCTTCGGGACAGGGGCCTTGAATGAGCAGTTCTTC
v_call: TRBV7-7
d_call: TRBD1
clone_size: -
j_call: TRBJ2-1

cdr3_aa: CASSLVARQGAYGYTF
cdr3_nt: TGTGCCAGCAGCTTGGTGGCCCGACAGGGAGCCTATGGCTACACCTTC
v_call: TRBV5-6
d_call: TRBD1
clone_size: -
j_call: TRBJ1-2

cdr3_aa: CASSSRTGGLDTQYF
cdr3_nt: TGCGCCAGCAGCTCCCGGACAGGGGGCTTAGATACGCAGTATTTT
v_call: TRBV5-1
d_call: TRBD1
clone_size: -
j_call: TRBJ2-3

cdr3_aa: CASSVRQKVATNEKLFF
cdr3_nt: TGTGCCAGCTCAGTGCGACAGAAAGTTGCAACTAATGAAAAACTGTTTTTT
v_call: TRBV18
d_call: -
clone_size: -
j_call: TRBJ1-4

cdr3_aa: CASSLAQGNTGELFF
cdr3_nt: TGCGCCAGCAGCTTGGCGCAGGGGAACACCGGGGAGCTGTTTTTT
v_call: TRBV5-1
d_call: -
clone_size: -
j_call: TRBJ2-2

cdr3_aa: CATASNDRASVYEQYF
cdr3_nt: TGTGCCACCGCCTCCAACGACAGGGCTTCCGTCTACGAGCAGTACTTC
v_call: TRBV10-3
d_call: TRBD1
clone_size: -
j_call: TRBJ2-7

cdr3_aa: CASSQDPETDTQYF
cdr3_nt: TGCGCCAGCAGCCAAGATCCCGAGACAGATACGCAGTATTTT
v_call: TRBV4-1
d_call: -
clone_size: few
j_call: TRBJ2-3

cdr3_aa: CASSVGPDSLYGYTF
cdr3_nt: TGTGCCAGCAGCGTAGGTCCAGACAGTCTATATGGCTACACCTTC
v_call: TRBV9
d_call: -
clone_size: -
j_call: TRBJ1-2

cdr3_aa: CASGGYSQPQHF
cdr3_nt: TGTGCCAGCGGGGGGTACAGTCAGCCCCAGCATTTT
v_call: TRBV27
d_call: -
clone_size: -
j_call: TRBJ1-5

cdr3_aa: CASRLTGTGQPQHF
cdr3_nt: TGTGCCAGCAGATTGACAGGGACAGGGCAGCCCCAGCATTTT
v_call: TRBV28
d_call: TRBD1
clone_size: -
j_call: TRBJ1-5

cdr3_aa: CAISETGNQPQHF
cdr3_nt: TGTGCCATCAGCGAGACAGGGAATCAGCCCCAGCATTTT
v_call: TRBV10-3
d_call: TRBD1
clone_size: few
j_call: TRBJ1-5

cdr3_aa: CASSLMVGGRNTIYF
cdr3_nt: TGTGCCAGCAGCTTAATGGTAGGGGGTAGAAACACCATATATTTT
v_call: TRBV7-3
d_call: -
clone_size: -
j_call: TRBJ1-3

cdr3_aa: CASSLTAISLEQYF
cdr3_nt: TGTGCCAGCAGTTTGACAGCCATCTCCCTCGAGCAGTACTTC
v_call: TRBV28
d_call: -
clone_size: -
j_call: TRBJ2-7

cdr3_aa: CASSFSGQVSSYNEQFF
cdr3_nt: TGTGCCAGCAGCTTCTCAGGACAGGTGAGCTCCTACAATGAGCAGTTCTTC
v_call: TRBV7-2
d_call: TRBD1
clone_size: -
j_call: TRBJ2-1

cdr3_aa: CASTPLAGATDTQYF
cdr3_nt: TGTGCCAGCACTCCACTAGCGGGGGCCACAGATACGCAGTATTTT
v_call: TRBV2
d_call: TRBD2
clone_size: -
j_call: TRBJ2-3

cdr3_aa: CASSFRSIQGAQHF
cdr3_nt: TGTGCCAGCAGTTTCCGATCCATCCAAGGGGCCCAGCATTTT
v_call: TRBV28
d_call: -
clone_size: -
j_call: TRBJ1-5

cdr3_aa: CASSLGRRTEAFF
cdr3_nt: TGTGCCAGCAGCCTAGGAAGGCGGACTGAAGCTTTCTTT
v_call: TRBV13
d_call: -
clone_size: -
j_call: TRBJ1-1

cdr3_aa: CASRFLAESSYEQYF
cdr3_nt: TGTGCCAGCAGATTCCTAGCGGAGAGCTCCTACGAGCAGTACTTC
v_call: TRBV27
d_call: TRBD2
clone_size: -
j_call: TRBJ2-7

cdr3_aa: CVSWTGNTEAFF
cdr3_nt: TGTGTTAGTTGGACAGGGAACACTGAAGCTTTCTTT
v_call: TRBV27
d_call: TRBD1
clone_size: -
j_call: TRBJ1-1

cdr3_aa: CASSIGPFRTSGSRNEQFF
cdr3_nt: TGTGCCAGTAGTATAGGGCCCTTCAGGACTAGCGGGAGCCGCAATGAGCAGTTCTTC
v_call: TRBV19
d_call: TRBD2
clone_size: few
j_call: TRBJ2-1

cdr3_aa: CASRQQGTVIYEQYF
cdr3_nt: TGTGCCAGCAGACAACAGGGAACGGTTATCTACGAGCAGTACTTC
v_call: TRBV28
d_call: -
clone_size: -
j_call: TRBJ2-7

cdr3_aa: CASTPGTFNTGELFF
cdr3_nt: TGTGCCAGCACCCCCGGGACTTTTAACACCGGGGAGCTGTTTTTT
v_call: TRBV2
d_call: -
clone_size: few
j_call: TRBJ2-2

cdr3_aa: CASNRGGATNEKLFF
cdr3_nt: TGTGCCAGCAACAGGGGTGGGGCAACTAATGAAAAACTGTTTTTT
v_call: TRBV2
d_call: TRBD1
clone_size: -
j_call: TRBJ1-4

cdr3_aa: CASIRTSVETQYF
cdr3_nt: TGTGCCAGCATTCGGACTAGCGTTGAGACCCAGTACTTC
v_call: TRBV2
d_call: TRBD2
clone_size: -
j_call: TRBJ2-5

cdr3_aa: CASSVEPGGAETQYF
cdr3_nt: TGTGCCAGCAGCGTAGAGCCAGGAGGGGCAGAGACCCAGTACTTC
v_call: TRBV9
d_call: -
clone_size: -
j_call: TRBJ2-5

cdr3_aa: CASSRDRGPETQYF
cdr3_nt: TGTGCCAGCAGCCGGGACAGGGGACCAGAGACCCAGTACTTC
v_call: TRBV2
d_call: TRBD1
clone_size: -
j_call: TRBJ2-5

cdr3_aa: CASSWGDRNTEAFF
cdr3_nt: TGTGCCAGCAGCTGGGGGGACAGGAACACTGAAGCTTTCTTT
v_call: TRBV11-2
d_call: TRBD1
clone_size: -
j_call: TRBJ1-1

cdr3_aa: CASSLGDRSSYEQYF
cdr3_nt: TGCGCCAGCAGCTTGGGGGACAGGAGCTCCTACGAGCAGTACTTC
v_call: TRBV5-1
d_call: TRBD1
clone_size: -
j_call: TRBJ2-7

cdr3_aa: CASSSWTGGISGNTIYF
cdr3_nt: TGTGCCAGCAGCTCCTGGACAGGGGGCATCTCTGGAAACACCATATATTTT
v_call: TRBV7-9
d_call: TRBD1
clone_size: once
j_call: TRBJ1-3

cdr3_aa: CASSASSSHEQYF
cdr3_nt: TGTGCCAGCAGCGCATCTAGCTCCCACGAGCAGTACTTC
v_call: TRBV7-2
d_call: -
clone_size: -
j_call: TRBJ2-7

cdr3_aa: CALRGTVVPGANVLTF
cdr3_nt: TGTGCACTGAGGGGGACAGTGGTCCCTGGGGCCAACGTCCTGACTTTC
v_call: TRBV30
d_call: TRBD1
clone_size: -
j_call: TRBJ2-6

cdr3_aa: CAISQLAGDYEQYF
cdr3_nt: TGTGCCATCAGCCAACTAGCGGGAGATTACGAGCAGTACTTC
v_call: TRBV10-3
d_call: TRBD2
clone_size: -
j_call: TRBJ2-7